What follows describes a single T cell receptor beta chain. The antigen it binds to is not known. The input lacks base qualities; no much larger clone sits a single base away. These data come from a study of early T cells in non-severe SARS-CoV-2 infection (dated by TCRdb to 2020 to 2023). Regarding the study in general: Bulk RNA from unsorted whole blood was used for TCR sequencing, so alpha and beta chains could not be paired.

General findings and caveats noted by the study authors: VDJdb matching was skewed toward anti-spike CD8 responses and likely underestimated virus-specific expansions, missing private and CD4 specificities.

Including the terminal cysteine and phenylalanine, the CDR3 comprises 16 residues. Only the CDR3 DNA stays, 48 bases, in frame from base 1. Trimming leaves V shorter by 2 bases and J shorter by 15 bases, with the junction holding 18 bases beyond the gene matches. Sequences SGHKS (CDR1) and YYEKEE (CDR2) are obtained from the germline V gene (reference sequence). The library was prepared using 5' RACE. The reads were generated on a NextSeq 500. The TCR library protocol attached unique molecular identifiers to individual cDNA molecules to correct for sequencing error and PCR bias. TCR alpha and beta chains were both sequenced, and the abundances of alpha and beta sequences in each sample were closely correlated with each other. Under the source paper's analysis protocol: Decombinator V4 was used to annotate the V gene, J gene and CDR3 of the TCR sequences. Expanded TCRs were defined as changing significantly between any two time points under a Poisson model with p below 0.0001. TCR abundances were normalised to the total number of TCRs sequenced per sample and were expressed as counts per million. TRAV1-2 paired with TRAJ12, TRAJ20 or TRAJ33 defined MAIT TCRs, while TRAV10 paired with TRAJ18 defined iNKT TCRs. VDJdb, accessed on 1 November 2021, was searched for TCRs annotated for CMV, EBV and SARS-CoV-2, and TCRs annotated for more than one antigen were excluded. TCRdb took the public reads, trimmed them with fastp at Q25, ran MiXCR for clone calling and kept in-frame beta chains. Identical CDR3 proteins give one entry, which carries the most common genes and DNA. The V and J calls, along with clone size, are taken from TCRdb and not from the paper's own processing. Present in this sample are under 85,000 distinct CDR3 sequences, approximately 12% of which were seen just once. Of the sample, 5% to 7.5% is held by the ten largest clones.

The study was a case-control design nested within a healthcare worker cohort in London, UK, with weekly nasopharyngeal swab PCR tests and blood sampling. Between 23 and 31 March 2020, the week of the UK lockdown, healthcare workers were enrolled and then followed up weekly for as long as 16 weeks. The sequence is built from TRBV5-5 and TRBJ2-1; TRBD2 matches 9 bases in the middle. The source of this sequence is an adult who was a healthcare worker with PCR-confirmed SARS-CoV-2 infection or an uninfected control (not recorded which). The sequenced sample consisted of whole blood. The DNA is TGTGCCAGCAGCTTCGGTATGTCGACTAGCGGCCCATACGTGTTCTTC. It encodes CASSFGMSTSGPYVFF.